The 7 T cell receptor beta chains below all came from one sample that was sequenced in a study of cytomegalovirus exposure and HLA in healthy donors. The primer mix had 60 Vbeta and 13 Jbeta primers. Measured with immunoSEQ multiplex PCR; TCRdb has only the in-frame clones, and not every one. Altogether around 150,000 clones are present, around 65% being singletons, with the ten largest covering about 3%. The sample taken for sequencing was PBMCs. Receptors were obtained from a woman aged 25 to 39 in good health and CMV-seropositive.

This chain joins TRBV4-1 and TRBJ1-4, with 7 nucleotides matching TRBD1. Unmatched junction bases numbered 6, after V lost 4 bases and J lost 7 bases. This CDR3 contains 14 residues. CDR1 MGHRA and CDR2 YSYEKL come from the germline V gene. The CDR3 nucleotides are TGCGCCAGCAGCCTCCTGACAGGGACTGAAAAACTGTTTTTT. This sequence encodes CASSLLTGTEKLFF.

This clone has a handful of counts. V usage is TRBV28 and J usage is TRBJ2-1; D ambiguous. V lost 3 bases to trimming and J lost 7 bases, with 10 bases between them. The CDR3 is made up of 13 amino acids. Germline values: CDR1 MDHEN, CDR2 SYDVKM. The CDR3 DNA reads TGTGCCAGCAGTTTTACTAACCCGAATGAGCAGTTCTTC. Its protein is CASSFTNPNEQFF.

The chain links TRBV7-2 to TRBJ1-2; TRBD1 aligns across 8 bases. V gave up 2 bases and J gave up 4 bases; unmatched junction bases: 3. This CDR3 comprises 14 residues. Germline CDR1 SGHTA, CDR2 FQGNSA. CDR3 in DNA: TGTGCCAGCAGCTTACTCGACAGGGGCTATGGCTACACCTTC. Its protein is CASSLLDRGYGYTF. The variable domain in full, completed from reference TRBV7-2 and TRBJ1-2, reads GAGVSQSPSNKVTEKGKDVELRCDPISGHTALYWYRQSLGQGLEFLIYFQGNSAPDKSGLPSDRFSAERTGGSVSTLTIQRTQQEDSAVYLCASSLLDRGYGYTFGSGTRLTVV.

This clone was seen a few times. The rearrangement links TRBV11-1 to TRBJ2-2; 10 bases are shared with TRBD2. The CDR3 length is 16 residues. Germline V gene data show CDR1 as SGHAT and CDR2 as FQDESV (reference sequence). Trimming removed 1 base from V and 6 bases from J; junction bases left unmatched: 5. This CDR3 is CASSLEATSGAGELFF. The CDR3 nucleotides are TGTGCCAGCAGCTTAGAGGCTACTAGCGGGGCCGGGGAGCTGTTTTTT.

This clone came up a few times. CDR3 sequence: CASSKQDTEAFF. The DNA for the CDR3 is TGTGCCAGCAGTAAACAAGACACTGAAGCTTTCTTT. V and J are TRBV2 and TRBJ1-1; no clear D gene. Germline assignment: CDR1 SNHLY and CDR2 FYNNEI. The V end lost 5 bases, the J end lost 3 bases, and 7 bases lay between the germline ends. The CDR3 runs 12 residues.

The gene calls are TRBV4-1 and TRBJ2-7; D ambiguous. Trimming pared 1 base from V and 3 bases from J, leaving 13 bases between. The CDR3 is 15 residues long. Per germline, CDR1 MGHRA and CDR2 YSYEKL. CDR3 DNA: TGCGCCAGCAGCCAAGTGGCCCCATCTCACTACGAGCAGTACTTC. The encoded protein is CASSQVAPSHYEQYF.

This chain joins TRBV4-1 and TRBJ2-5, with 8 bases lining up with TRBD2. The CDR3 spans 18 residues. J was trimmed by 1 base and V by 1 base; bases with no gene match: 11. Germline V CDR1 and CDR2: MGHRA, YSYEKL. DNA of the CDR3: TGCGCCAGCAGCCAAGGGTGGGACGGGGGGGCCTCCCAAGAGACCCAGTACTTC. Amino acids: CASSQGWDGGASQETQYF.